This T cell receptor beta chain emerged from a study of breast tumors, draining lymph nodes, adjacent tissues. Whole-study findings and limits: Compared with basal-like, luminal-like tumors shared significantly more repertoire with nontumor tissue. Compared with lymph nodes, tumors were less diverse; compared with nontumor tissue, more.

Inclusive of both ends, the CDR3 amounts to 9 amino acids. The germline CDR1 and CDR2 sequences are DFQATT and SNEGSKA (reference sequence). TCRdb reprocessed the multiplex PCR reads with MiXCR, giving one entry per CDR3 protein. The table includes 150,000 to 200,000 distinct CDR3 sequences, 25% to 40% detected once. Samples came from axillary lymph nodes draining the breast cancer. As regards this clonotype: The antigen is not known. It is likely a read error, because the conserved phenylalanine at the end of the CDR3 is missing. It is unclear where the CDR3 begins or ends on the DNA, so no DNA is shown, and the CDR3 is as TCRdb lists it.

Sequencing used axillary lymph node tissue. The rearrangement joins TRBV20-1 to TRBJ1-6. The sequence was obtained from a female donor with breast cancer. Some clones in this sample may be carry-over from other donors' samples. This chain's CDR3 is CSARGASGT.